This T cell receptor beta chain was sequenced during a study of T cell changes during pregnancy in multiple sclerosis. The V end was cut by 0 bases, the J end by 1 base, with 7 bases between. Germline V gives CDR1 SGDLS, CDR2 YYNGEE. CDR3 length: 14 residues. In this sample, this clone turned up once. TCRdb's copy holds only in-frame clones and misses some; the assay was immunoSEQ multiplex PCR. Seen here are about 39,000 clones, approximately 94% observed once, and the top ten hold approximately 0.36%. This sequence joins TRBV9 and TRBJ1-1; D unclear. The source is a female donor with multiple sclerosis, enrolled in a pregnancy study. The sample consisted of CD4+ T cells from peripheral blood mononuclear cells, taken after pregnancy. CDR3 loop: CASSVEGENTEAFF. The CDR3 coding sequence is TGTGCCAGCAGCGTAGAGGGAGAGAACACTGAAGCTTTCTTT.